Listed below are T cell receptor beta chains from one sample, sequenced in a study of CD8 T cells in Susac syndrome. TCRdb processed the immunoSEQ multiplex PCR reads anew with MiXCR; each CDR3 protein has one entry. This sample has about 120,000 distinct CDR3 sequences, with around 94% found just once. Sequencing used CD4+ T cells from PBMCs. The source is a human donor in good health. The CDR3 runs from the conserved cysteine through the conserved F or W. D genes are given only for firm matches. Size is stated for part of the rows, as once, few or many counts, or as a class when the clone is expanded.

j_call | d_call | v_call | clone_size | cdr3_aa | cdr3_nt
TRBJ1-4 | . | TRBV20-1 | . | CSATRTGHLDEKLFF | TGCAGTGCTACCCGGACGGGACACCTTGATGAAAAACTGTTTTTT
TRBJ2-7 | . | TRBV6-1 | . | CASSEKQVWEQYF | TGTGCCAGCAGTGAAAAGCAGGTCTGGGAGCAGTACTTC
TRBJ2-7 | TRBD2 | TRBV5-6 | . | CASSFVAGGRSNEQYF | TGTGCCAGCAGCTTCGTCGCGGGCGGGAGGAGCAACGAGCAGTACTTC
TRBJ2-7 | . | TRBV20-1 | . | CSARDEGQGGYEQYF | TGCAGTGCTAGAGATGAGGGGCAGGGGGGGTACGAGCAGTACTTC
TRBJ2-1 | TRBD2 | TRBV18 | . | CASSPRTSGSVNEQFF | TGTGCCAGCTCACCAAGGACTAGCGGGAGTGTCAATGAGCAGTTCTTC
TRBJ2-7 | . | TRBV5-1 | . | CASSLVGLGHEQYF | TGCGCCAGCAGCTTGGTGGGTCTGGGTCACGAGCAGTACTTC
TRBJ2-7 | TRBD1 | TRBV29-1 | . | CSVAGTGGVEQYF | TGCAGCGTGGCCGGGACAGGGGGCGTCGAGCAGTACTTC
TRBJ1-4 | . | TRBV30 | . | CACCGRVNEKLFF | TGTGCCTGCTGTGGACGGGTTAATGAAAAACTGTTTTTT
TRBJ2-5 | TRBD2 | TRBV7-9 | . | CASRGLAGQETQYF | TGTGCCAGCAGGGGACTAGCAGGCCAAGAGACCCAGTACTTC
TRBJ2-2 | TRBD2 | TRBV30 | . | CAWSGGEGGHTGELFF | TGTGCCTGGAGCGGGGGGGAGGGAGGTCACACCGGGGAGCTGTTTTTT
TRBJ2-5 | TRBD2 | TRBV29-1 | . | CSGGRGGETQYF | TGCAGCGGCGGACGGGGGGGAGAGACCCAGTACTTC
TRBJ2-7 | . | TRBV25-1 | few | CASSDSREIGNEQYF | TGTGCCAGCAGTGACTCTCGGGAGATCGGCAACGAGCAGTACTTC
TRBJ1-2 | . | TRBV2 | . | CASSELQVVDGYTF | TGTGCCAGCAGTGAATTACAGGTGGTAGATGGCTACACCTTC
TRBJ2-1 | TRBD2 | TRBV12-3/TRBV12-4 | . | CASSSGLRNSEQFF | TGTGCCAGCAGTTCGGGACTAAGGAACTCGGAGCAGTTCTTC
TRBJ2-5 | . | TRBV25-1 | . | CASGGGGTVQETQYF | TGTGCCAGCGGGGGGGGCGGGACAGTACAAGAGACCCAGTACTTC
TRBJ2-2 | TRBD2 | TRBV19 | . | CATISLAGGGTGELFF | TGTGCCACCATTTCCCTAGCGGGAGGTGGCACCGGGGAGCTGTTTTTT
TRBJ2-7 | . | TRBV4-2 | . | CASSQTAGSSYEQYF | TGTGCCAGCAGCCAAACAGCGGGTAGCTCCTACGAGCAGTACTTC
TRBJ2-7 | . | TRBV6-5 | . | CASSYTRGSEQYF | TGTGCCAGCAGTTACACCAGGGGATCCGAGCAGTACTTC
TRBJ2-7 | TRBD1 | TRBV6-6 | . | CASSRGGQGAPEQYF | TGTGCCAGCAGTCGGGGGGGACAGGGGGCGCCCGAGCAGTACTTC
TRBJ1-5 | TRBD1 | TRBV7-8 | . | CASSGRDRGPSGNQPQHF | TGTGCCAGCAGCGGGCGGGACAGGGGGCCTTCGGGTAATCAGCCCCAGCATTTT
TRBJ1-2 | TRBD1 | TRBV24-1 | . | CATSDLAGTGFSGYTF | TGTGCCACCAGTGATTTGGCCGGGACAGGGTTCAGCGGCTACACCTTC
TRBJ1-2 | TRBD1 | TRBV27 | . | CASRTQGANYGYTF | TGTGCCAGCAGAACACAGGGGGCTAACTATGGCTACACCTTC
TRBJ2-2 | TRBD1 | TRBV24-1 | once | CATSDQGQGAVGELFF | TGTGCCACCAGTGACCAGGGACAGGGGGCTGTCGGGGAGCTGTTTTTT
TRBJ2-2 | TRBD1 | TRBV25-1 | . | CASRGTGQTGELFF | TGTGCCAGCAGGGGGACAGGGCAAACCGGGGAGCTGTTTTTT
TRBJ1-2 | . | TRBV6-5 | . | CASSYEGPDYGYTF | TGTGCCAGCAGTTACGAGGGACCGGACTATGGCTACACCTTC
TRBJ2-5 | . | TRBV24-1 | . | CATSDPGTRQETQYF | TGTGCCACCAGTGATCCCGGGACACGCCAAGAGACCCAGTACTTC
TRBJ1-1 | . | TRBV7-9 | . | CASSLANRINTEAFF | TGTGCCAGCAGCTTAGCGAACAGGATAAACACTGAAGCTTTCTTT